Each of the 20 T cell receptor beta chains below was sequenced from the same sample in a study of cytomegalovirus exposure and HLA in healthy donors. TCRdb's table, derived via immunoSEQ multiplex PCR, lists solely in-frame clones and lacks some. The sample has about 200,000 clones, roughly 82% seen once. The sequenced sample consisted of PBMCs. The receptors originated from a woman aged 30 to 39 in good health and CMV-seropositive.

The chain carries TRBV13 and TRBJ2-7, with 11 bases lining up with TRBD2. Germline trimming cut 6 bases from V and 5 bases from J; bases unmatched to any gene: 9. Germline V gene sequence: CDR1 PRHDT, CDR2 FYEKMQ (reference sequence). There are 15 residues in the CDR3. CDR3 loop: CASRIAGGGHHEQYF. In DNA, the CDR3 is TGTGCCAGCAGGATAGCGGGAGGGGGCCACCACGAGCAGTACTTC.

J is TRBJ2-2 and V is TRBV6-5, with D possibly TRBD1 on 6 matching bases. The CDR3 length is 13 residues. From germline, CDR1 is MNHEY and CDR2 SVGAGI. Trimming shortened V by 4 bases and J by 7 bases, and 10 bases separated the two germline ends. CDR3 nucleotide sequence: TGTGCCAGCAGTTCCCACAGGGTCGGGGAGCTGTTTTTT. Encoded protein: CASSSHRVGELFF.

V gene TRBV18 combines with J gene TRBJ1-3; D not resolved. CDR1 KGHSH and CDR2 LQKENI come from the germline V gene. The V gene lost 6 bases and the J gene lost 0 bases, with 12 bases spanning the gap. The CDR3 sequence is 15 residues long. The CDR3 DNA sequence: TGTGCCAGCTCGACCAGCGGTCTCTCTGGAAACACCATATATTTT. Translated, it gives CASSTSGLSGNTIYF. The whole variable domain, filled in from reference TRBV18 and TRBJ1-3, reads NAGVMQNPRHLVRRRGQEARLRCSPMKGHSHVYWYRQLPEEGLKFMVYLQKENIIDESGMPKERFSAEFPKEGPSILRIQQVVRGDSAAYFCASSTSGLSGNTIYFGEGSWLTVV.

The chain joins TRBV28 to TRBJ1-2; possibly TRBD1 for D (5 bases). This CDR3 has 14 residues. From germline, CDR1 is MDHEN and CDR2 SYDVKM. V lost 5 bases and J 8 bases, leaving 18 bases between the germline ends. CDR3 region: CASSPAQGLGGYTF. The CDR3 DNA is TGTGCCAGCAGTCCAGCCCAGGGCCTCGGAGGCTACACCTTC.

The chain combines TRBV29-1 with TRBJ1-1; D uncertain. This CDR3 has 13 residues. Trimming pared 7 bases from V and 5 bases from J, leaving 17 bases between. CDR1 is SQVTM, CDR2 ANQGSEA, per germline. CDR3 in amino acids: CSGRGGLATEAFF. The CDR3 DNA sequence: TGCAGCGGTCGGGGAGGGCTGGCGACTGAAGCTTTCTTT.

This chain joins TRBV28 and TRBJ1-5; D is unclear. CDR1 is MDHEN and CDR2 is SYDVKM in the germline V gene. This CDR3 region has 13 residues. V gave up 4 bases and J gave up 7 bases, with 11 bases separating them. CDR3 coding DNA: TGTGCCAGCAGTTACCGAGCCGGGCAGCCCCAGCATTTT. Residues: CASSYRAGQPQHF.

The chain is built from TRBV9 and TRBJ1-1; 9 bases are a match to TRBD1. Germline V gene lookup returns CDR1 SGDLS and CDR2 YYNGEE. The V and J ends lost 3 bases and 4 bases, in that order; junction bases with no gene match: 7. The CDR3 is 15 amino acids. Here the CDR3 reads CASSGYRGRGTEAFF. The DNA of the CDR3 is TGTGCCAGCAGCGGCTACAGGGGGCGAGGCACTGAAGCTTTCTTT.

The V and J genes are TRBV15 and TRBJ2-1; D is undetermined. The V gene's germline CDR1 is LNHNV and CDR2 YYDKDF (reference sequence). V was pared by 0 bases and J by 8 bases, with 8 bases between. The CDR3 length is 13 residues. The CDR3 reads CATSRDSLDEQFF. As DNA, the CDR3 is TGTGCCACCAGCAGAGATTCATTAGATGAGCAGTTCTTC. The full variable domain, in which reference TRBV15 and TRBJ2-1 provide the parts outside the CDR3, is DAMVIQNPRYQVTQFGKPVTLSCSQTLNHNVMYWYQQKSSQAPKLLFHYYDKDFNNEADTPDNFQSRRPNTSFCFLDIRSPGLGDTAMYLCATSRDSLDEQFFGPGTRLTVL.

The rearrangement uses TRBV29-1 and TRBJ2-1; D might be TRBD2 (5 bases). Germline lookup yields CDR1 SQVTM and CDR2 ANQGSEA. The CDR3 is 21 amino acids. Trimming removed 0 bases at V and 4 bases at J, with 31 bases between. CDR3 bases: TGCAGCGTTGAAGATCCCCCCTCGGCCAGAGGTACGAGCGGCGATTACAATGAGCAGTTCTTC. It codes for CSVEDPPSARGTSGDYNEQFF.

V usage is TRBV7-9 and J usage is TRBJ2-5; 7 nucleotides align to TRBD1. This CDR3 spans 15 amino acids. The trim removed 6 bases at V and 1 base at J, leaving 8 bases unmatched. CDR1 is SEHNR, CDR2 FQNEAQ, per germline (reference sequence). The chain's CDR3 is CASSVGQAFQETQYF. The CDR3 DNA follows: TGTGCCAGCAGTGTCGGACAGGCCTTCCAAGAGACCCAGTACTTC. The variable domain in full, completed from reference TRBV7-9 and TRBJ2-5, reads DTGVSQNPRHKITKRGQNVTFRCDPISEHNRLYWYRQTLGQGPEFLTYFQNEAQLEKSRLLSDRFSAERPKGSFSTLEIQRTEQGDSAMYLCASSVGQAFQETQYFGPGTRLLVL.

V usage is TRBV2 and J usage is TRBJ1-4; D is uncertain. Germline loops: CDR1 SNHLY, CDR2 FYNNEI. V was shortened by 4 bases and J by 5 bases, with 8 bases between the two germline ends. This CDR3 comprises 13 residues. DNA of the CDR3: TGTGCCAGCAGTGGGGAGCCGAATGAAAAACTGTTTTTT. Protein sequence: CASSGEPNEKLFF.

In its sample, this clone was seen a few times. The chain joins TRBV2 to TRBJ1-5; D uncertain. The CDR3 loop spans 10 amino acids. V lost 8 bases to trimming and J lost 6 bases, with 5 bases between them. CDR1 SNHLY and CDR2 FYNNEI come from the germline V gene. The CDR3 protein is CASGGQPQHF. Here the CDR3 DNA reads TGTGCCAGCGGCGGTCAGCCCCAGCATTTT. The full variable domain, rest sourced from reference TRBV2 and TRBJ1-5, is EPEVTQTPSHQVTQMGQEVILRCVPISNHLYFYWYRQILGQKVEFLVSFYNNEISEKSEIFDDQFSVERPDGSNFTLKIRSTKLEDSAMYFCASGGQPQHFGDGTRLSIL.

This chain uses TRBV6-6 with TRBJ1-2; possible D gene TRBD1, 5 bases. Germline assignment: CDR1 MNHNY and CDR2 SVGAGI (reference sequence). CDR3 size: 13 residues. Trimming left V 6 bases short and J 6 bases short, with 14 bases between. The CDR3 region is CASSPPGFNGYTF. CDR3 DNA sequence: TGTGCCAGCAGCCCTCCAGGGTTTAATGGCTACACCTTC.

The chain carries TRBV29-1 and TRBJ2-1; 9 bases fit TRBD1. This CDR3 region has 15 residues. Germline V gene sequence: CDR1 SQVTM, CDR2 ANQGSEA. J was trimmed by 8 bases and V by 8 bases; bases with no gene match: 16. The CDR3 DNA sequence: TGCAGCTCAAGACCGGGACAGGGTGTACTCGATGAGCAGTTCTTC. This translates into CSSRPGQGVLDEQFF.

This clone was detected only once. The chain employs TRBV6-5 and TRBJ2-1; possible D gene TRBD2, 5 bases. Germline V gives CDR1 MNHEY, CDR2 SVGAGI. Trimming removed 4 bases from V and 3 bases from J, with 13 bases in between. The CDR3 sequence is 15 residues long. For the CDR3, the DNA is TGTGCCAGCAGTTCAGCAGGAGGAGGCTACAATGAGCAGTTCTTC. It translates to CASSSAGGGYNEQFF.

The chain uses TRBV19 and TRBJ1-2; 9 bases align to TRBD1. V lost 4 bases to trimming and J lost 7 bases; unmatched junction nucleotides: 4. Germline assignment: CDR1 LNHDA and CDR2 SQIVND (reference sequence). CDR3 size: 13 residues. The CDR3, as DNA: TGTGCCAGTAGTAAGGGACAGGGTCGTGGCTACACCTTC. This codes for CASSKGQGRGYTF.

Only one count was recorded for this clone. The chain links TRBV7-2 to TRBJ2-1; possible D gene TRBD1, 5 bases. The V end lost 4 bases, the J end lost 6 bases, and 16 bases lay between the germline ends. Germline CDR1 is SGHTA and CDR2 is FQGNSA. This CDR3 spans 15 amino acids. CDR3: CASSSQGRLGNEQFF. In DNA form, the CDR3 reads TGTGCCAGCAGCTCCCAGGGCCGATTGGGCAATGAGCAGTTCTTC. Full variable domain (outside the CDR3, taken from reference TRBV7-2 and TRBJ2-1): GAGVSQSPSNKVTEKGKDVELRCDPISGHTALYWYRQSLGQGLEFLIYFQGNSAPDKSGLPSDRFSAERTGGSVSTLTIQRTQQEDSAVYLCASSSQGRLGNEQFFGPGTRLTVL.

The chain links TRBV7-2 to TRBJ1-5; no clear D. The CDR3 has 15 residues. Germline V gene sequence: CDR1 SGHTA, CDR2 FQGNSA. V dropped 4 bases and J dropped 3 bases, with 13 bases sitting between them. Here the CDR3 DNA reads TGTGCCAGCAGCTCGGGGATCCAATTCAATCAGCCCCAGCATTTT. Translation gives CASSSGIQFNQPQHF.

The chain carries TRBV20-1 and TRBJ1-5; D remains unclear. V lost 0 bases and J 7 bases, leaving 4 bases between the germline ends. There are 11 residues in the CDR3. Germline V gene sequence: CDR1 DFQATT, CDR2 SNEGSKA (reference sequence). CDR3 residues: CSARDQQPQHF. The CDR3 DNA sequence: TGCAGTGCTAGAGATCAGCAGCCCCAGCATTTT.

V is TRBV28 and J is TRBJ1-2; TRBD1 matches at 9 bases. The CDR3 is 14 amino acids. The V and J ends lost 4 bases and 5 bases, in that order; junction bases with no gene match: 5. Germline values: CDR1 MDHEN, CDR2 SYDVKM. The CDR3 DNA reads as TGTGCCAGCAGTTCTACCGGGACAGGGTATGGCTACACCTTC. This codes for CASSSTGTGYGYTF.